This TCR beta chain was captured by sequencing in a study of glioma-infiltrating T cells. The CDR3 spans 14 residues. Germline V lookup: CDR1 SNHLY, CDR2 FYNNEI. Trimming shortened V by 7 bases and J by 0 bases, and 12 bases separated the two germline ends. In its sample, this clonotype was seen many times. The iRepertoire nested amplicon-rescue multiplex PCR amplified TCR alpha and beta CDR3s from RNA. One entry per CDR3 protein, called by TCRdb with MiXCR from the multiplex PCR reads. The sample has about 89,000 distinct CDR3 sequences; 20% to 25% are singletons. The sequenced sample was glioma tissue, nonneoplastic brain tissue, or PBMCs (not recorded which). The TCR originated in a human donor with low-grade glioma or glioblastoma, undergoing nonglioma brain surgery, or in good health (not recorded which). The chain recombines TRBV2 with TRBJ1-2; D is perhaps TRBD1 (5 bases). The CDR3 sequence: CASTLTGANYGYTF. The DNA for the CDR3 is TGTGCCAGCACCCTCACAGGAGCTAACTATGGCTACACCTTC.